This TCR beta chain was identified during a study of T cell responses to AZD1222 COVID-19 vaccine. As for this clone: At the DNA level, this CDR3 is encoded by other sequences in the same sample as well.

Assay used: immunoSEQ multiplex PCR; TCRdb lists only in-frame clones, some missing. The table lists around 72,000 clones, 82% of them singletons. Germline CDR1 MGHRA, CDR2 YSYEKL. This CDR3 comprises 13 residues. V lost 3 bases, J lost 3 bases, and 8 bases lay in between. The receptor was derived from an adult in good health. This specimen consisted of peripheral blood, obtained on day 0 of AZD1222 vaccination. V gene TRBV4-1 combines with J gene TRBJ2-5; D is unclear. In nucleotides, the CDR3 is TGCGCCAGCAGCCAGGGTACCGAAGAGACCCAGTACTTC. Translation gives CASSQGTEETQYF.